A single T cell receptor beta chain is shown here with its context. Other DNA variants within this sample encode the same CDR3. This record belongs to a study of blood T cell repertoires in COVID-19. Original analysis: Reference gene primer amplification yielded estimated nucleated cell counts. The repertoire was sequenced with immunoSEQ multiplex PCR; TCRdb's copy has only in-frame clones and lacks some. For V, J and clone size, that table is used; D and trimming come from the DNA. The profile shows hundreds of thousands of clones, roughly 90% of them singletons. Material: PBMCs or T cells enriched from blood (not recorded which). The receptor was isolated from a woman in her twenties or thirties with acute COVID-19.

The CDR3 protein is CASSLAGGSNQPQHF. The CDR3 DNA is TGCGCCAGCAGCTTGGCTGGGGGCAGCAATCAGCCCCAGCATTTT. The chain links TRBV5-1 to TRBJ1-5; possibly TRBD1 for D (6 bases). Germline V gene sequence: CDR1 SGHRS, CDR2 YFSETQ. Trimming left V 0 bases short and J 1 base short, with 8 bases between. The CDR3 has 15 amino acids.